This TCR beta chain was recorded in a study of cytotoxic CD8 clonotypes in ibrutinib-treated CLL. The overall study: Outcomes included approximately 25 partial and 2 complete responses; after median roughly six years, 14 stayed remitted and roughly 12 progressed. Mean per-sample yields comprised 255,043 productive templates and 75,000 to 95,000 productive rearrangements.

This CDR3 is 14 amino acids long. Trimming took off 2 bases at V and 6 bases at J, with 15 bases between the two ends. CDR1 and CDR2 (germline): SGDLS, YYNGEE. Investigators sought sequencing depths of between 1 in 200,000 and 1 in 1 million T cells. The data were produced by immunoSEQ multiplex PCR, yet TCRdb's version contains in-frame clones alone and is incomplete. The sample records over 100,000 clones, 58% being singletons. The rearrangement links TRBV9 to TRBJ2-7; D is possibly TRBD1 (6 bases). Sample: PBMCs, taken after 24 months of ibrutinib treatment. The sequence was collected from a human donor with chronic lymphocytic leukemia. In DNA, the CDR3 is TGTGCCAGCAGCGTGACAGGACAGTCCCTCGAGCAGTACTTC. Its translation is CASSVTGQSLEQYF.